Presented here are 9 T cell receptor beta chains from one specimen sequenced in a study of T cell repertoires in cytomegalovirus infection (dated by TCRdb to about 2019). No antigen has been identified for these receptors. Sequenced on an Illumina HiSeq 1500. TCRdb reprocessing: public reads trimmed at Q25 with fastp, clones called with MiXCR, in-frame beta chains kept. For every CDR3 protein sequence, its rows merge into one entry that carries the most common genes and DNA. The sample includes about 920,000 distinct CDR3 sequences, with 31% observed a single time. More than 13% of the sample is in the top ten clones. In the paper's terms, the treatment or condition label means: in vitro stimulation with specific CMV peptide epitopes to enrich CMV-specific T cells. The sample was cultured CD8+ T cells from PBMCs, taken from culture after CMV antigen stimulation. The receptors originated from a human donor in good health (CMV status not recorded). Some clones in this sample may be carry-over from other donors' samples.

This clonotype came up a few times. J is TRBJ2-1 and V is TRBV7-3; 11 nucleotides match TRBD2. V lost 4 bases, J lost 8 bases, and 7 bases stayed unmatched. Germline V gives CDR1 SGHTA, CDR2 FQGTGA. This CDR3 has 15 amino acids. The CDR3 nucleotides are TGTGCCAGCAGCTACCTTAGCGGGGGGGCTGATGAGCAGTTCTTC. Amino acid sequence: CASSYLSGGADEQFF.

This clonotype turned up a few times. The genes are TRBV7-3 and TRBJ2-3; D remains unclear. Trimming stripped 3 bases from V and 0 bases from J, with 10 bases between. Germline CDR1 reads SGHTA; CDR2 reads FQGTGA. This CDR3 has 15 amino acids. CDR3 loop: CASSLHATSTDTQYF. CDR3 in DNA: TGTGCCAGCAGCTTGCACGCCACTAGCACAGATACGCAGTATTTT.

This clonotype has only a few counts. In DNA, the CDR3 is TGTGCCACCAGTGATTTGTCAGGACAGGGGGCTAACTATGGCTACACCTTC. Amino acids: CATSDLSGQGANYGYTF. The chain combines TRBV24-1 with TRBJ1-2; TRBD1 matches 10 bases. The ends lost 0 bases at V and 0 bases at J; junction bases unmatched: 3. Germline V gene data show CDR1 as KGHDR and CDR2 as SFDVKD. This CDR3 has 17 residues.

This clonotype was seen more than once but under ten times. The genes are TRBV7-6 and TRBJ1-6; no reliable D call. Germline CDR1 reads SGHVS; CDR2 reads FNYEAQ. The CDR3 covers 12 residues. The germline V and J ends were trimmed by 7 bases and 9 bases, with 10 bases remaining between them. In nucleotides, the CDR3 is TGTGCCAGCACCCAGCCTGGTTCACCCCTCCACTTT. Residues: CASTQPGSPLHF.

DNA for the CDR3: TGTGCCATCAAGAACGCCCAGGGAGAAGGAAACTATGGCTACACCTTC. Translated: CAIKNAQGEGNYGYTF. The J gene is TRBJ1-2, the V gene TRBV10-3; maybe TRBD1 (5 bases). In germline, CDR1 is ENHRY, CDR2 SYGVKD. This CDR3 has 16 residues. Trimming took off 7 bases at V and 2 bases at J, with 20 bases between the two ends.

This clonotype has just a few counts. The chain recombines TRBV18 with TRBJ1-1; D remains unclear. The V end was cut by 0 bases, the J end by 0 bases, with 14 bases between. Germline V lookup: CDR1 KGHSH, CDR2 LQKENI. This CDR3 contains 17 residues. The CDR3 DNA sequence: TGTGCCAGCTCACCACCGGGGAGGGCGGATTTGAACACTGAAGCTTTCTTT. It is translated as CASSPPGRADLNTEAFF.

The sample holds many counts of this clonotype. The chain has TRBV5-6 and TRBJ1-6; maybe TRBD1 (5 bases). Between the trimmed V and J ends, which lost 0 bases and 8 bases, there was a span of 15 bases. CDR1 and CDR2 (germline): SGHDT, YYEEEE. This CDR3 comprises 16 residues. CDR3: CASSLEQGRMDSPLHF. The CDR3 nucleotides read TGTGCCAGCAGCTTGGAGCAGGGCCGAATGGATTCACCCCTCCACTTT.

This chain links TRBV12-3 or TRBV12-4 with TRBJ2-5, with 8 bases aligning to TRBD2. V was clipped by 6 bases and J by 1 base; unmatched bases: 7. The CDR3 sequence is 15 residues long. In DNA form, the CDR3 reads TGTGCCAGCAGCTCTATTAGCGGGATCCAAGAGACCCAGTACTTC. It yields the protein CASSSISGIQETQYF.

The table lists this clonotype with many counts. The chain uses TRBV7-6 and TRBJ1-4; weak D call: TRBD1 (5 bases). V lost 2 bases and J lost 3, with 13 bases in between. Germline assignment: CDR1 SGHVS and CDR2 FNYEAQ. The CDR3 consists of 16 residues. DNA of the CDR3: TGTGCCAGCAGCTTATCTCAGGGTCAGCCTAATGAAAAACTGTTTTTT. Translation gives CASSLSQGQPNEKLFF. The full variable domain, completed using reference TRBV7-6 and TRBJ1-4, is GAGVSQSPRYKVTKRGQDVALRCDPISGHVSLYWYRQALGQGPEFLTYFNYEAQQDKSGLPNDRFSAERPEGSISTLTIQRTEQRDSAMYRCASSLSQGQPNEKLFFGSGTQLSVL.